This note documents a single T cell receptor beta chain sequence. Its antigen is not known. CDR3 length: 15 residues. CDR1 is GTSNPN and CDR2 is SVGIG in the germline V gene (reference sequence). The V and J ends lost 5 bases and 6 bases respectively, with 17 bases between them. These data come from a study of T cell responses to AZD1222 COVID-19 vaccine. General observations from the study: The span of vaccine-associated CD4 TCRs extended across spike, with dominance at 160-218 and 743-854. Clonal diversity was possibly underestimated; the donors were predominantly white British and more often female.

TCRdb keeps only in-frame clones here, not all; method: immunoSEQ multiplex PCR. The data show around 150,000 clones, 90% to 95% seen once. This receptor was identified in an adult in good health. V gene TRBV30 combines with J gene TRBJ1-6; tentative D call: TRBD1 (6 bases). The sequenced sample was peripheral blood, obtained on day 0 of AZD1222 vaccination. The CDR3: CAWESVQGLNSPLHF. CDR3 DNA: TGTGCCTGGGAGAGTGTACAGGGACTTAATTCACCCCTCCACTTT.